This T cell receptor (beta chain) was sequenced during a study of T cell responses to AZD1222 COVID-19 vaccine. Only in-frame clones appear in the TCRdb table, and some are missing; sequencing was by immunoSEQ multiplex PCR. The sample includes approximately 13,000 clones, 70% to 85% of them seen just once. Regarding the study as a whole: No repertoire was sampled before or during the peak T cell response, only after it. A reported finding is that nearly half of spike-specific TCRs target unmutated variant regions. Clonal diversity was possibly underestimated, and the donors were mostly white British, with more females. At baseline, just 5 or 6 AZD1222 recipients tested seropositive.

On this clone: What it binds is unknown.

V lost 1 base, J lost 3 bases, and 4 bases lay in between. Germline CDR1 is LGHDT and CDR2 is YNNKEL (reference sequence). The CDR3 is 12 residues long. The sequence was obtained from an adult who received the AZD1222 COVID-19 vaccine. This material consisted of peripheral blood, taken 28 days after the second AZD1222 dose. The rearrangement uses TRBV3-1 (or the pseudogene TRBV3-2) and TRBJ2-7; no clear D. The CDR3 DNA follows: TGTGCCAGCAGCCAAGTATTCTACGAGCAGTACTTC. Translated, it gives CASSQVFYEQYF.